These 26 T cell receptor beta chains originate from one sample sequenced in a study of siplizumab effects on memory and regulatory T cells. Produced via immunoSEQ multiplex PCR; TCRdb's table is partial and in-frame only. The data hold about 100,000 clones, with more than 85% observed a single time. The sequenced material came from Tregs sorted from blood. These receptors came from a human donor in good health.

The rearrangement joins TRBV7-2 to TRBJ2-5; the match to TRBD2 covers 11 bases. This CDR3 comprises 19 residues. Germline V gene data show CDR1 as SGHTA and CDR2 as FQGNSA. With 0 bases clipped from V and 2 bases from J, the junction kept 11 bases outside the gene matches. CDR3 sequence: CASSLARLAGGVGQETQYF. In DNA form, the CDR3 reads TGTGCCAGCAGCTTAGCCAGGCTAGCGGGGGGCGTGGGGCAAGAGACCCAGTACTTC.

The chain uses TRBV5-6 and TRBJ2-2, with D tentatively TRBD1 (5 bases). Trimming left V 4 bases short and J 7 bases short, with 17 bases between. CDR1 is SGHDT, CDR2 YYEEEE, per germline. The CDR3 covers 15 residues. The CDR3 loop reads CASSRRQGTGGELFF. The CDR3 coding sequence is TGTGCCAGCAGCCGACGTCAGGGTACAGGCGGGGAGCTGTTTTTT.

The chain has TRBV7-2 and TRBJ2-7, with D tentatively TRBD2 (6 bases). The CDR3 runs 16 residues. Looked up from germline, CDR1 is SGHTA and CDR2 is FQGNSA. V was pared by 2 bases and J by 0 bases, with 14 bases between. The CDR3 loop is CASSLRSSGFSYEQYF. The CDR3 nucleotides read TGTGCCAGCAGCTTACGCTCCAGCGGGTTCTCCTACGAGCAGTACTTC.

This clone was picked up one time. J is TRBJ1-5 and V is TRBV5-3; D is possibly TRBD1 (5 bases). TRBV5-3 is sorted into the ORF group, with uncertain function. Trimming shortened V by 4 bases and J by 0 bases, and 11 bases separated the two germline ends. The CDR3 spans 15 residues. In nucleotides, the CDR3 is TGTGCCAGAAGCGGGGACGGGTATAGCAATCAGCCCCAGCATTTT. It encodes CARSGDGYSNQPQHF.

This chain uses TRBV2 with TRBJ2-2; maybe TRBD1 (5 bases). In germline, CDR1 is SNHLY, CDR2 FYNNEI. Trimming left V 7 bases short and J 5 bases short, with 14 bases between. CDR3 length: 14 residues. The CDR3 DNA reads TGTGCCAGCAATTCCGAACAGGTTACCGGGGAGCTGTTTTTT. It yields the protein CASNSEQVTGELFF.

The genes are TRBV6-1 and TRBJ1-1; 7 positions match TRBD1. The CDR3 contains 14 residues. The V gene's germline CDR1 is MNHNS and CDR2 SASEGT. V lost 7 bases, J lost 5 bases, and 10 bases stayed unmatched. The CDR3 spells CASNRDRSRTEAFF. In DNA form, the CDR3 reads TGTGCCAGCAACCGGGACAGATCACGGACTGAAGCTTTCTTT.

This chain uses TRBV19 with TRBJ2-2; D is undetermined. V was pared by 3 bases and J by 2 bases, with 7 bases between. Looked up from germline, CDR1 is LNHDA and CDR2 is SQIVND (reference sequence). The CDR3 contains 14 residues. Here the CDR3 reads CASSILRNTGELFF. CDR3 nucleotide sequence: TGTGCCAGTAGTATCCTGAGAAACACCGGGGAGCTGTTTTTT.

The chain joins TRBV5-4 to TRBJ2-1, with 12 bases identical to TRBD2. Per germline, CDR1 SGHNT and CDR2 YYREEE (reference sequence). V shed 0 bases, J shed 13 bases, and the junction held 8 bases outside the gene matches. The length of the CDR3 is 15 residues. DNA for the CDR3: TGTGCCAGCAGCTTGGGAACTAGCGGGGGGTCGGGACAGTTCTTC. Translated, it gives CASSLGTSGGSGQFF.

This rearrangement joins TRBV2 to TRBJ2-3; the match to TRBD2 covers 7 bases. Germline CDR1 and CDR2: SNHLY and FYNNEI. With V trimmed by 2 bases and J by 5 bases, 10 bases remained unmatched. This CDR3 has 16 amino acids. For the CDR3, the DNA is TGTGCCAGCAGTGAACTTGGCGGGAGAGTTAGAGATACGCAGTATTTT. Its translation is CASSELGGRVRDTQYF. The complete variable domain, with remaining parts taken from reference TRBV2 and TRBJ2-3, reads EPEVTQTPSHQVTQMGQEVILRCVPISNHLYFYWYRQILGQKVEFLVSFYNNEISEKSEIFDDQFSVERPDGSNFTLKIRSTKLEDSAMYFCASSELGGRVRDTQYFGPGTRLTVL.

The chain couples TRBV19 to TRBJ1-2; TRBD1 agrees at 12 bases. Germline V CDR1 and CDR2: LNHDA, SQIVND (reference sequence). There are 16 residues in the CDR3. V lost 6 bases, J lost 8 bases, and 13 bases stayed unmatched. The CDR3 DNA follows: TGTGCCAGTAGCAGGGACAGGGGGCGAATTTATGAGGGCTACACCTTC. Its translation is CASSRDRGRIYEGYTF.

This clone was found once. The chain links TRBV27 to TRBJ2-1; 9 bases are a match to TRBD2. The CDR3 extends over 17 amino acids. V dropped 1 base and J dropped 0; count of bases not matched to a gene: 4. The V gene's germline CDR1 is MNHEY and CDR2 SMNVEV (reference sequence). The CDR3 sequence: CASSLWAGGSSYNEQFF. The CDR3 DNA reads TGTGCCAGCAGTTTATGGGCGGGAGGGAGCTCCTACAATGAGCAGTTCTTC.

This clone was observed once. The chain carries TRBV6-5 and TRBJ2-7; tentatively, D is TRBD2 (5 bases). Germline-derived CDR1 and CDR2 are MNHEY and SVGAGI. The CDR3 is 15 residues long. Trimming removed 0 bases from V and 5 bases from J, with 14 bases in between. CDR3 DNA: TGTGCCAGCAGTTACTCTCGACCGACCGGGAACGAGCAGTACTTC. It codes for CASSYSRPTGNEQYF.

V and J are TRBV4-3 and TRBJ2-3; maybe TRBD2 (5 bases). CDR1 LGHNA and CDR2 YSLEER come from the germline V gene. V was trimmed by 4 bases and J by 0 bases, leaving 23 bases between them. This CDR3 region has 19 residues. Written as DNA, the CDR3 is TGCGCCAGCAGCCCCCGGGCGGGTAGGATTGAGGGTAGCACAGATACGCAGTATTTT. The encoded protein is CASSPRAGRIEGSTDTQYF.

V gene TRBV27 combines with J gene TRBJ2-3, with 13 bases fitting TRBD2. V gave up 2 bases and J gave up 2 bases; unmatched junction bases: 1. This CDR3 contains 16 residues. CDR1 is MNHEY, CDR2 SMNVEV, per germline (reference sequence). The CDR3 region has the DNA TGTGCCAGCAGTTTAGGGACTAGCGGGATCACAGATACGCAGTATTTT. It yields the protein CASSLGTSGITDTQYF.

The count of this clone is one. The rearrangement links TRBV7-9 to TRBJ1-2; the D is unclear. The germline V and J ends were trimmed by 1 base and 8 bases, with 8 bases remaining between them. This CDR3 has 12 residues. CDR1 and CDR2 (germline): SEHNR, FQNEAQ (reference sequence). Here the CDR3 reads CASSLDSTGYTF. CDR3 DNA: TGTGCCAGCAGCTTAGATTCTACGGGCTACACCTTC.

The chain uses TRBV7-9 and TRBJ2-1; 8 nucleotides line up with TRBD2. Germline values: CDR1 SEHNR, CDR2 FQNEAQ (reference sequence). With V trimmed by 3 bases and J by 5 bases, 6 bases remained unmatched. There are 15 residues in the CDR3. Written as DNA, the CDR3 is TGTGCCAGCAGCTTTGGTAGCGGGGCGAACAATGAGCAGTTCTTC. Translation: CASSFGSGANNEQFF.

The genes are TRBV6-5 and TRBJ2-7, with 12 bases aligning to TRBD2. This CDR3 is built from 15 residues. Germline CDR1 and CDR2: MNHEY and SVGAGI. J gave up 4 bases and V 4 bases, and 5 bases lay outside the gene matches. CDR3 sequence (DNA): TGTGCCAGCAGTTCCGCGACTAGCGGGAGATACGAGCAGTACTTC. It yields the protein CASSSATSGRYEQYF.

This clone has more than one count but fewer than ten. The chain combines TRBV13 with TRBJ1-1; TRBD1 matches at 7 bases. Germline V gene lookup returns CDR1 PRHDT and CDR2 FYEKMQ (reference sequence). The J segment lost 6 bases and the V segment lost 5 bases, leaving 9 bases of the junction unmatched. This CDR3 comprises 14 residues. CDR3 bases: TGTGCCAGCAGCACCCCGACAGGGAGCGCTGAAGCTTTCTTT. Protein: CASSTPTGSAEAFF. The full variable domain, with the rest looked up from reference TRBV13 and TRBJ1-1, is AAGVIQSPRHLIKEKRETATLKCYPIPRHDTVYWYQQGPGQDPQFLISFYEKMQSDKGSIPDRFSAQQFSDYHSELNMSSLELGDSALYFCASSTPTGSAEAFFGQGTRLTVV.

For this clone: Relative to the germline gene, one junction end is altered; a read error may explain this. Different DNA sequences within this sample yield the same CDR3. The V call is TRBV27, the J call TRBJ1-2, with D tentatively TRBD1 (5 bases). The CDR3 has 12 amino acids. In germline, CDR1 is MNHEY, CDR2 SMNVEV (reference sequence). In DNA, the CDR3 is TGCGCCAGCAGTTCCTCAGGGTATGGCTACACCTTC. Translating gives CASSSSGYGYTF.

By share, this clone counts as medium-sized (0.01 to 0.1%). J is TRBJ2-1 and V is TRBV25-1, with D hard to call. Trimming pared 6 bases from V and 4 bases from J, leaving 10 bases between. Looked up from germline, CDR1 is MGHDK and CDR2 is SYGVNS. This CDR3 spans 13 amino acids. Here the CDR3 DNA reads TGTGCCAGCAGGACCACTGGGTACAATGAGCAGTTCTTC. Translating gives CASRTTGYNEQFF. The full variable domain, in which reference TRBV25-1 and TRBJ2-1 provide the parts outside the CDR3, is EADIYQTPRYLVIGTGKKITLECSQTMGHDKMYWYQQDPGMELHLIHYSYGVNSTEKGDLSSESTVSRIRTEHFPLTLESARPSHTSQYLCASRTTGYNEQFFGPGTRLTVL.

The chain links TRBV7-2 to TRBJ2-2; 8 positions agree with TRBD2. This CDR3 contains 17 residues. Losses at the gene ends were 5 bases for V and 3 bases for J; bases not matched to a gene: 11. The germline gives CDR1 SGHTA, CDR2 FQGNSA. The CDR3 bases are TGTGCCAGCAGCCCAGGCATCGGACTAGCCTACACCGGGGAGCTGTTTTTT. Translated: CASSPGIGLAYTGELFF.

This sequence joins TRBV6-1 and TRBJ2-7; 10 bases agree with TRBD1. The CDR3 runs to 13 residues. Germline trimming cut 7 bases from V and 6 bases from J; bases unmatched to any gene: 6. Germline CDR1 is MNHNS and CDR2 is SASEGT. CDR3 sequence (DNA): TGTGCCAGCATTGTAGACAGGGGGCGCGAGCAGTACTTC. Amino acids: CASIVDRGREQYF.

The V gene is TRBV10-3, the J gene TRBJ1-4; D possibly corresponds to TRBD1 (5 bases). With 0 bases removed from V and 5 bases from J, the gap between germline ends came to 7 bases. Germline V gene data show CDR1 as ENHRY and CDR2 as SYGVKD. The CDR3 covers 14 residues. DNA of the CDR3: TGTGCCATCAGTGAGTCGACAGCAAATGAAAAACTGTTTTTT. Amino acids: CAISESTANEKLFF.

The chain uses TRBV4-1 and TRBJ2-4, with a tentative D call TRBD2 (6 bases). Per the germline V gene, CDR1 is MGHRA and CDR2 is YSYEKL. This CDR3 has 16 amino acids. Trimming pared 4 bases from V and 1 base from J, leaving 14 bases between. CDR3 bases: TGCGCCAGCAGCCTGGGGACTGCCTTGGCCAAAAACATTCAGTACTTC. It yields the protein CASSLGTALAKNIQYF.

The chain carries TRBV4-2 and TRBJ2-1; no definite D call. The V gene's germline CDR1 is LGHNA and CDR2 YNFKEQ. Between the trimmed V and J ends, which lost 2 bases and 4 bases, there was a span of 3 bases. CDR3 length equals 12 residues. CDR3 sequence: CASSQLYNEQFF. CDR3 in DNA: TGTGCCAGCAGCCAACTTTACAATGAGCAGTTCTTC.

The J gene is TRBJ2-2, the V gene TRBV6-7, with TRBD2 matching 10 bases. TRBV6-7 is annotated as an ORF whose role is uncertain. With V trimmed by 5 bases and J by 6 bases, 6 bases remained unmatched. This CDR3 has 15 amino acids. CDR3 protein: CASSAPSGRPGELFF. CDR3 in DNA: TGTGCCAGCAGTGCACCTAGCGGGAGACCCGGGGAGCTGTTTTTT.